This TCR beta chain was recovered during a study of long-term antiretroviral therapy in people with HIV. In the study overall: Samples from the earliest time points predate the 2015 immediate-ART recommendation by about a decade.

Of note for this clone: Its specificity is unknown.

The run of the v3.0 immunoSEQ assay was at survey level. The sequencing target was about 35,000-55,000 T-cell genomes per sample. Clones were read by immunoSEQ multiplex PCR, and TCRdb kept only the in-frame ones, dropping some. Of some 17,000 clones listed, 78% were seen once; the top ten hold about 14%. Donors each had at least one pre-ART PBMC sample and at least two post-ART ones. The CDR3 runs to 15 residues. Trimming cost V 1 base and J 8 bases; bases outside gene matches: 4. CDR1 is MNHEY and CDR2 is SVGAGI in the germline V gene. Study findings and constraints: Subsequent to ART, diversity was augmented yet persisted below that of transplant donor controls.

This TCR was sampled from a woman in her 40s with HIV. The rearrangement uses TRBV6-5 and TRBJ2-1; TRBD2 matches at 11 bases. Sequenced here: unsorted PBMCs, sampled about 3.2 years after starting antiretroviral therapy. CDR3 amino acids: CASSYYTSGGDEQFF. The CDR3 DNA is TGTGCCAGCAGTTACTATACTAGCGGGGGCGATGAGCAGTTCTTC.